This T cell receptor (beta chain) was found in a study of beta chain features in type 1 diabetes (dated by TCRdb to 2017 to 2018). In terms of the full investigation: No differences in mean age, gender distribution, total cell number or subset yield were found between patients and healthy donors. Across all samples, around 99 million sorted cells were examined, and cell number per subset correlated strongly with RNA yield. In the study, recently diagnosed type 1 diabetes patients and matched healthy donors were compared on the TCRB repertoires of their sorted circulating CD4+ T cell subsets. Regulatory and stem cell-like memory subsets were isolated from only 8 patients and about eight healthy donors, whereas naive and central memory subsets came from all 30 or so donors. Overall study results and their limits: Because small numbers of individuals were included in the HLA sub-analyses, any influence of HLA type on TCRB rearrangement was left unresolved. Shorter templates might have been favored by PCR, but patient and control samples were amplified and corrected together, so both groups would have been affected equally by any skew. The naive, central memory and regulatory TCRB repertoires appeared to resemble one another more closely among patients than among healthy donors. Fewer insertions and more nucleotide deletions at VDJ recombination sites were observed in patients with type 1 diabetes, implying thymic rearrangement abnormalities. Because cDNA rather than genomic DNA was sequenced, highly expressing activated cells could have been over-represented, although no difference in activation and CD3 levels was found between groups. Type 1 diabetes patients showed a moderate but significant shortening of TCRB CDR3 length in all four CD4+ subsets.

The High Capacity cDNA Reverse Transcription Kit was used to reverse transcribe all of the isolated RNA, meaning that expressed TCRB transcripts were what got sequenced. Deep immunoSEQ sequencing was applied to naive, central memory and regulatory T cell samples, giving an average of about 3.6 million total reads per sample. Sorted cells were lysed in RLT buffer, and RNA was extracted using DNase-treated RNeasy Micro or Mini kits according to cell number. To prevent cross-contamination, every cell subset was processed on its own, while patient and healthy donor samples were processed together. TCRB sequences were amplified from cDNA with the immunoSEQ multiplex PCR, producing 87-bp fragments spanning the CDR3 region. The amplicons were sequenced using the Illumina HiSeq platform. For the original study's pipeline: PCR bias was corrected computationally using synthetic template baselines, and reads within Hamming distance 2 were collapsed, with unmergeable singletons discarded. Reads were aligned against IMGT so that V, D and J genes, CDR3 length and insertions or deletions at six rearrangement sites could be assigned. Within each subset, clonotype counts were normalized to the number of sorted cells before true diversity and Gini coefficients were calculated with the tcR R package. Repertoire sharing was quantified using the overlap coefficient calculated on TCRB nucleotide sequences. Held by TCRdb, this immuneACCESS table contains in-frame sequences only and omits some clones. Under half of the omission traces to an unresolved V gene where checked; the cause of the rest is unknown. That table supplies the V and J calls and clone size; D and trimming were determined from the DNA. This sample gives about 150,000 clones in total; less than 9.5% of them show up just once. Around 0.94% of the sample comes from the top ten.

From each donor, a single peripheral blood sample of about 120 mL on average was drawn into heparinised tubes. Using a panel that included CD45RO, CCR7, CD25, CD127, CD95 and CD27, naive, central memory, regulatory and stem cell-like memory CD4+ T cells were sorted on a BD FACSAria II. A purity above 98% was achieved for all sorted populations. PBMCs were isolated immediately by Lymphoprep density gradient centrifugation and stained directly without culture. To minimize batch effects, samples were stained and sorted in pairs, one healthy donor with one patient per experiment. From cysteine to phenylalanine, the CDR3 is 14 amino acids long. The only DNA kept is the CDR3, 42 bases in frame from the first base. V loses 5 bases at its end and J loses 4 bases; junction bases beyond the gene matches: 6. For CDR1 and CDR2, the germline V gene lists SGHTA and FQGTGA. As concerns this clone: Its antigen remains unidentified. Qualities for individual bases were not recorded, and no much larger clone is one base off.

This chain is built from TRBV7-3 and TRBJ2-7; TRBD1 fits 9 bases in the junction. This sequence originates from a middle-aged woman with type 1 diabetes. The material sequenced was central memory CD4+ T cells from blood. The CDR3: CASSPGQGKYEQYF. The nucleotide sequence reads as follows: TGTGCCAGCAGCCCCGGACAGGGGAAGTACGAGCAGTACTTC. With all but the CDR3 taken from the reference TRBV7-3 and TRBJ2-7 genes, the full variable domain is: GAGVSQTPSNKVTEKGKYVELRCDPISGHTALYWYRQSLGQGPEFLIYFQGTGAADDSGLPNDRFFAVRPEGSVSTLKIQRTERGDSAVYLCASSPGQGKYEQYFGPGTRLTVT.